This T cell receptor (beta chain) was documented in a study of blood T cell repertoires in COVID-19. Libraries were prepared by immunoSEQ multiplex PCR; TCRdb keeps only in-frame clonotypes and omits some of them. The repertoire holds hundreds of thousands of clones, with 88% as singletons. The origin of this receptor is a woman between 45 and 65 years old who had recovered from COVID-19. Sequenced material: PBMCs or T cells enriched from blood (not recorded which).

CDR3 in amino acids: CASSYVRGRTGELFF. CDR3 DNA sequence: TGTGCCAGCAGTTACGTAAGGGGAAGAACCGGGGAGCTGTTTTTT. The chain has TRBV6-5 and TRBJ2-2, with a possible D match to TRBD1 (5 bases). This CDR3 spans 15 amino acids. V lost 2 bases and J 5 bases, leaving 12 bases between the germline ends. Germline CDR1 reads MNHEY; CDR2 reads SVGAGI.